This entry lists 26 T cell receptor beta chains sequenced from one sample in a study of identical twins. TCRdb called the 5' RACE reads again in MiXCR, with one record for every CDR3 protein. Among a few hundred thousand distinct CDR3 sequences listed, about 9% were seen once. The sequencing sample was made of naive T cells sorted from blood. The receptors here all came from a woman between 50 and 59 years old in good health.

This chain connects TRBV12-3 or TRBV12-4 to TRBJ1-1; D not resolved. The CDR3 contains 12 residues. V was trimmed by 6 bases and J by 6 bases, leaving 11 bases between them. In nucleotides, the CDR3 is TGTGCCAGCAGACGGGGTCGGGCTGAAGCTTTCTTT. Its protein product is CASRRGRAEAFF.

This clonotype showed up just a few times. The CDR3 DNA follows: TGTGCCAGCAGTAAGGGGCGAAATAGCAATCAGCCCCAGCATTTT. It encodes CASSKGRNSNQPQHF. This chain connects TRBV12-3 or TRBV12-4 to TRBJ1-5, with TRBD1 as a possible D gene (5 bases). V lost 5 bases and J lost 0, with 11 bases in between. This CDR3 has 15 amino acids.

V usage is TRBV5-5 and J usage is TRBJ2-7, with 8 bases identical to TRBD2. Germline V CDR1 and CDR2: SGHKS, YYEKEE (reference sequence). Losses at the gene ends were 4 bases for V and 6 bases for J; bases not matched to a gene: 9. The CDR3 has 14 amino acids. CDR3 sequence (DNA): TGTGCCAGCAGCATCGGACTAGCTCAAGCCGAGCAGTACGTC. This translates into CASSIGLAQAEQYV.

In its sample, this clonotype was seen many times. The CDR3 DNA follows: TGCGCCAGCAGCTTGGATGGAGGAGTGGAGACCCAGTACTTC. As protein: CASSLDGGVETQYF. V usage is TRBV5-1 and J usage is TRBJ2-5; a weak D match, TRBD2 (5 bases). Germline loops: CDR1 SGHRS, CDR2 YFSETQ. The CDR3 covers 14 residues. Deletions cut 0 bases from V and 5 bases from J, with 11 bases between.

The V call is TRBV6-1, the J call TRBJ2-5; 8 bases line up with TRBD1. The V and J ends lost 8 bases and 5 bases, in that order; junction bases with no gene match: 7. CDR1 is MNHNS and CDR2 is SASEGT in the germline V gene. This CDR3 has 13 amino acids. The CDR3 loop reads CASVSGGGETQYF. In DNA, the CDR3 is TGTGCCAGCGTGTCAGGGGGCGGGGAGACCCAGTACTTC.

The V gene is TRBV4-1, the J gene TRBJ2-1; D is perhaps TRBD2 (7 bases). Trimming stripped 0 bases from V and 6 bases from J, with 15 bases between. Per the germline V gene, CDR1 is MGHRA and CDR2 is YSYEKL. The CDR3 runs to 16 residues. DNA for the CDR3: TGCGCCAGCAGCCAAGAGGGGGGGCCCCGAGTCAATGAGCAGTTCTTC. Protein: CASSQEGGPRVNEQFF.

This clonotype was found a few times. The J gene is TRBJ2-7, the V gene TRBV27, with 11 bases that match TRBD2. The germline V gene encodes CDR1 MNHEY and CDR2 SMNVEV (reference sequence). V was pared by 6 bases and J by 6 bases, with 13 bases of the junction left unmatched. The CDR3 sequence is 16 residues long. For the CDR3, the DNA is TGTGCCAGCAGGCCACTAGCGGGAGCCCCAGTCTCCGAGCAGTACGTC. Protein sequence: CASRPLAGAPVSEQYV.

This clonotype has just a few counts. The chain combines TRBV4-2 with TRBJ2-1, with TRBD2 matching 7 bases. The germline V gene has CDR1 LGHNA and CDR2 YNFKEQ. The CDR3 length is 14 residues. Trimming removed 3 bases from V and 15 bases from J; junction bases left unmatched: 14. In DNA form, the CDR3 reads TGTGCCAGCAGCCAGGTTAGCGGTGCTAGCGGATGGTTCTTC. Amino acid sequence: CASSQVSGASGWFF.

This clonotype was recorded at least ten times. The CDR3 is CASSYLLAGEIDTQYF. The CDR3 coding sequence is TGCGCCAGCAGCTACCTACTAGCGGGAGAAATAGATACGCAGTATTTT. V and J are TRBV5-1 and TRBJ2-3; TRBD2 aligns across 11 bases. Germline assignment: CDR1 SGHRS and CDR2 YFSETQ. The CDR3 totals 16 residues. V lost 3 bases and J lost 5; bases outside the gene matches: 8. Supplemented by reference TRBV5-1 and TRBJ2-3, the full variable domain reads KAGVTQTPRYLIKTRGQQVTLSCSPISGHRSVSWYQQTPGQGLQFLFEYFSETQRNKGNFPGRFSGRQFSNSRSEMNVSTLELGDSALYLCASSYLLAGEIDTQYFGPGTRLTVL.

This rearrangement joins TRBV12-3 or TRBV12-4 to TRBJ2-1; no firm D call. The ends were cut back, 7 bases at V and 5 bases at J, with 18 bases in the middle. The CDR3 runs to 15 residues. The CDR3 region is CASNHIAAPNNEQFF. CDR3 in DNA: TGTGCCAGCAACCACATAGCAGCTCCTAACAATGAGCAGTTCTTC.

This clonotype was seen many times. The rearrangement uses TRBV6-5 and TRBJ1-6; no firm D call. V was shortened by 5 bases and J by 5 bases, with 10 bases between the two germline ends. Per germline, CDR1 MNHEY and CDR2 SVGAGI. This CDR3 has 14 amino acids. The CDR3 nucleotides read TGTGCCAGCAGTCCAGACCCCAATAATTCACCCCTCCACTTT. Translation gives CASSPDPNNSPLHF.

The CDR3: CATSEGQLRTQYF. The CDR3 DNA is TGTGCCACCAGTGAGGGACAGTTGAGGACCCAGTACTTC. The rearrangement joins TRBV24-1 to TRBJ2-5; 7 nucleotides align to TRBD1. Germline trimming cut 4 bases from V and 7 bases from J; bases unmatched to any gene: 5. Germline assignment: CDR1 KGHDR and CDR2 SFDVKD. This CDR3 is 13 amino acids long.

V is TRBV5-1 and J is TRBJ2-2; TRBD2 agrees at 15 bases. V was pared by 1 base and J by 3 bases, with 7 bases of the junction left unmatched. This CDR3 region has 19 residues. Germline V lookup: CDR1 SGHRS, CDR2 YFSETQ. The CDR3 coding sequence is TGCGCCAGCAGCTTGTTCCAAGGACTAGCGGGAGGGTACACCGGGGAGCTGTTTTTT. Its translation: CASSLFQGLAGGYTGELFF.

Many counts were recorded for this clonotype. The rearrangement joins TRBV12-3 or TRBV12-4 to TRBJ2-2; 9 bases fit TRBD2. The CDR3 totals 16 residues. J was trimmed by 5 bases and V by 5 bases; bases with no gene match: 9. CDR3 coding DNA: TGTGCCAGCAGTCTCATAGCGGGAGAATTTACCGGGGAGCTGTTTTTT. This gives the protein CASSLIAGEFTGELFF.

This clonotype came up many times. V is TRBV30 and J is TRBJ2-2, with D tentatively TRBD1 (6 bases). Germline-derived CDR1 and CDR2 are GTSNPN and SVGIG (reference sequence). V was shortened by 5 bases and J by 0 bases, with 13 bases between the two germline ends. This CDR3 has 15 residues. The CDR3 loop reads CAWGGPGANTGELFF. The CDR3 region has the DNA TGTGCCTGGGGGGGCCCCGGAGCGAACACCGGGGAGCTGTTTTTT.

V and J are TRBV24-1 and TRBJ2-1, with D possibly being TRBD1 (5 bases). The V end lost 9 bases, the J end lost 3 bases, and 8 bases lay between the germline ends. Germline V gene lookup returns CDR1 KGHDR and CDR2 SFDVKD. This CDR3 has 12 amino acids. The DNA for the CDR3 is TGTGCCACCGGGCAGGGCTACAATGAGCAGTTCTTC. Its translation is CATGQGYNEQFF.

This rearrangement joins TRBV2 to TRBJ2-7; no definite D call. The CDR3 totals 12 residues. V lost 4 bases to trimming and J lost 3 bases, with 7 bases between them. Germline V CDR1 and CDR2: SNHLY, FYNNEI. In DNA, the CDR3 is TGTGCCAGCAGTGTGTCTCTCTACGAGCAGTACGTC. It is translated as CASSVSLYEQYV.

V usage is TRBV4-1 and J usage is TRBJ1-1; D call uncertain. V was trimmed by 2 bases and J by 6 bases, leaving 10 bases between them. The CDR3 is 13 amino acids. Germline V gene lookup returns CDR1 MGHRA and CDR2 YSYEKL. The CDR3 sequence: CASSQTDHPEAFF. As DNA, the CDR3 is TGCGCCAGCAGCCAAACCGATCACCCTGAAGCTTTCTTT.

CDR3 in DNA: TGCGCCAGCAGCGGGGACAGGGTCCTTTCTAGGACTGAAGCTTTCTTT. It is translated as CASSGDRVLSRTEAFF. The rearrangement links TRBV5-1 to TRBJ1-1, with 9 bases identical to TRBD1. Germline values: CDR1 SGHRS, CDR2 YFSETQ. CDR3 size: 16 residues. J lost 5 bases, V lost 4 bases, and 12 bases had no gene match.

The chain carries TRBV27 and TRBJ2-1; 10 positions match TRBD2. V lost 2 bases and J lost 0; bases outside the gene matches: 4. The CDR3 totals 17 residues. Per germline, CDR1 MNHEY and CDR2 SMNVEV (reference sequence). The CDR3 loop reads CASSLSGRVVSYNEQFF. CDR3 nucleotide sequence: TGTGCCAGCAGTTTAAGCGGGAGGGTGGTCTCCTACAATGAGCAGTTCTTC.

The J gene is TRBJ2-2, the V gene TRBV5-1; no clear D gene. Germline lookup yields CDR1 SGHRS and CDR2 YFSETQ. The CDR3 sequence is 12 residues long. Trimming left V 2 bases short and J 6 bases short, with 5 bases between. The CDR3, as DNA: TGCGCCAGCAGCTTCAAAGCCGGGGAGCTGTTTTTT. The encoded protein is CASSFKAGELFF.

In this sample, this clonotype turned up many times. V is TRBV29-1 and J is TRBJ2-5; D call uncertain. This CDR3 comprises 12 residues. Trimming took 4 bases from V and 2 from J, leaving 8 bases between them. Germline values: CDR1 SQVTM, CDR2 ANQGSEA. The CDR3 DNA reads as TGCAGCGTTGTGTCAGCTCAAGAGACCCAGTACTTC. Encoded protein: CSVVSAQETQYF.

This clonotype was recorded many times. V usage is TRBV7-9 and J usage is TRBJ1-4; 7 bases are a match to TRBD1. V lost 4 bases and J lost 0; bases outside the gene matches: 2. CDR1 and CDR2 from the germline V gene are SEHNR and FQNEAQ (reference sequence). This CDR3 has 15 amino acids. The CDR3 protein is CASSSTGTTNEKLFF. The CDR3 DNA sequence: TGTGCCAGCAGCTCGACAGGGACAACTAATGAAAAACTGTTTTTT.

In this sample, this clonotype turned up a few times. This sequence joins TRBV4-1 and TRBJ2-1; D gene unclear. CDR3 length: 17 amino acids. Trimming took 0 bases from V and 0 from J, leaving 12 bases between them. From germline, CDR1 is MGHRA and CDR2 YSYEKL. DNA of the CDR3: TGCGCCAGCAGCCAAGAAGCAGCCCCGAGCTCCTACAATGAGCAGTTCTTC. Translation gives CASSQEAAPSSYNEQFF.

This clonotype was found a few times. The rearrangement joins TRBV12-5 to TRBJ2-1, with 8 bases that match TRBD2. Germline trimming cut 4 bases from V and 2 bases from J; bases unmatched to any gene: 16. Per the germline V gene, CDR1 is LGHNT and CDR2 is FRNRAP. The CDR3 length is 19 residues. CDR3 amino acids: CASGSIAGRFQMAYNEQFF. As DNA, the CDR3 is TGTGCTAGTGGTTCCATAGCGGGGAGATTCCAGATGGCCTACAATGAGCAGTTCTTC.

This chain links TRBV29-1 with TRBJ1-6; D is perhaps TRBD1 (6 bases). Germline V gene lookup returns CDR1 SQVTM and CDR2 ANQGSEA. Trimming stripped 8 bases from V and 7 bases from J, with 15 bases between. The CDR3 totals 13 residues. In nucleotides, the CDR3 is TGCAGCTTCCGGGACAACGACAATTCACCCCTCCACTTT. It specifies CSFRDNDNSPLHF.